The present T cell receptor (beta chain) was sequenced within a study of blood T cell repertoires in COVID-19. Study as a whole: COVID-19 samples collected from the United States, Italy and Spain covered acute and convalescent phases. In each case, the material was cDNA or gDNA derived from T cells, B-cell-depleted T cells, or PBMCs.

CDR3 size: 14 residues. CDR1 is SQVTM, CDR2 ANQGSEA, per germline. With V trimmed by 3 bases and J by 3 bases, 8 bases remained unmatched. Per the study methods: Using reference gene primer amplification, nucleated cell counts were estimated. TCRdb's copy holds only in-frame clones and misses some; the assay was immunoSEQ multiplex PCR. The DNA gave D and trimming, while V, J and clone size come from that table. The table includes around 150,000 clones, approximately 86% detected once. The sequence was obtained from a man between 65 and 85 years old with acute or convalescent COVID-19. The chain recombines TRBV29-1 with TRBJ2-7; 7 bases map to TRBD1. Sequenced: peripheral blood. The CDR3 DNA is TGCAGCGTTGAGCTGACAGGGCAGGGCTACGAGCAGTACTTC. Translated: CSVELTGQGYEQYF.